Each of the 5 T cell receptor beta chains below was sequenced from the same sample in a study of blood T cell repertoires in COVID-19. Sequencing used immunoSEQ multiplex PCR; TCRdb keeps in-frame clones, though not all of them. The table has under 200,000 clones, around nine tenths seen once. Sequences were obtained from peripheral blood. The receptor set was obtained from a woman aged 65 to 85 with COVID-19, enrolled during active disease.

This sequence joins TRBV6-5 and TRBJ2-1; D is possibly TRBD2 (5 bases). Germline-derived CDR1 and CDR2 are MNHEY and SVGAGI. The CDR3 totals 16 residues. Trimming shortened V by 2 bases and J by 0 bases, and 11 bases separated the two germline ends. The CDR3 protein is CASSYQSGSSYNEQFF. DNA for the CDR3: TGTGCCAGCAGTTACCAGAGCGGTAGCTCCTACAATGAGCAGTTCTTC.

The chain has TRBV27 and TRBJ1-1; no reliable D call. The CDR3 is 14 amino acids. Trimming took 3 bases from V and 4 from J, leaving 12 bases between them. Germline V lookup: CDR1 MNHEY, CDR2 SMNVEV (reference sequence). Here the CDR3 reads CASSFLGLGTEAFF. CDR3 bases: TGTGCCAGCAGTTTTCTGGGCTTGGGCACTGAAGCTTTCTTT.

The chain is built from TRBV15 and TRBJ1-6, with a possible D match to TRBD1 (6 bases). CDR1 LNHNV and CDR2 YYDKDF come from the germline V gene (reference sequence). V was clipped by 1 base and J by 7 bases, with 14 bases between them. This CDR3 contains 16 residues. DNA for the CDR3: TGTGCCACCAGCAGAGCACGGACAGCGTCCAATTCACCCCTCCACTTT. This sequence encodes CATSRARTASNSPLHF.

CDR3 in DNA: TGTGCCTGGGGACCCGACAGGATCTCTGGAAACACCATATATTTT. This translates into CAWGPDRISGNTIYF. The gene calls are TRBV30 and TRBJ1-3; D perhaps matches TRBD1 (6 bases). This CDR3 is 15 amino acids long. Between the trimmed V and J ends, which lost 5 bases and 0 bases, there was a span of 14 bases. CDR1 and CDR2 (germline): GTSNPN, SVGIG (reference sequence). The complete variable domain, with remaining parts taken from reference TRBV30 and TRBJ1-3, reads SQTIHQWPATLVQPVGSPLSLECTVEGTSNPNLYWYRQAAGRGLQLLFYSVGIGQISSEVPQNLSASRPQDRQFILSSKKLLLSDSGFYLCAWGPDRISGNTIYFGEGSWLTVV.

This sequence joins TRBV30 and TRBJ1-1, with a weak D call TRBD1 (6 bases). In germline, CDR1 is GTSNPN, CDR2 SVGIG (reference sequence). CDR3 size: 14 residues. V lost 3 bases and J lost 1, with 12 bases in between. CDR3: CAWRDDRWNTEAFF. The CDR3 region has the DNA TGTGCCTGGAGAGATGACAGGTGGAACACTGAAGCTTTCTTT. Full variable domain (outside the CDR3, taken from reference TRBV30 and TRBJ1-1): SQTIHQWPATLVQPVGSPLSLECTVEGTSNPNLYWYRQAAGRGLQLLFYSVGIGQISSEVPQNLSASRPQDRQFILSSKKLLLSDSGFYLCAWRDDRWNTEAFFGQGTRLTVV.